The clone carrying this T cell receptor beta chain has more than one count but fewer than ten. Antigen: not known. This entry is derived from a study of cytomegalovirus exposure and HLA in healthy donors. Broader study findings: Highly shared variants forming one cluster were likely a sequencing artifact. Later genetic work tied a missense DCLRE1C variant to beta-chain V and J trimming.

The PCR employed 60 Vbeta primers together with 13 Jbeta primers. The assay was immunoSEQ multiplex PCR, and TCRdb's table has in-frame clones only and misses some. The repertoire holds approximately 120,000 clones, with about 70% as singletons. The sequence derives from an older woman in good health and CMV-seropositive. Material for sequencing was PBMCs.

The CDR3 DNA reads TGTGCCAGTGTCAGGGGCGACGGAAACTATGGCTACACCTTC. Protein: CASVRGDGNYGYTF. The rearrangement uses TRBV7-9 and TRBJ1-2, with TRBD1 as a possible D gene (6 bases). This CDR3 has 14 residues. Trimming shortened V by 9 bases and J by 2 bases, and 16 bases separated the two germline ends. CDR1 SEHNR and CDR2 FQNEAQ come from the germline V gene (reference sequence).